The rows below give T cell receptor beta chains drawn from one sample of a study of molecular identifiers for immune sequencing clone quantification. From the PCR reads, TCRdb called clonotypes with MiXCR, one entry per CDR3 protein. The sample includes about 640,000 distinct CDR3 sequences, just under 20% of them seen just once. Sequenced: naive CD8+ T cells from blood, with Jurkat cell RNA spiked in. These receptors came from a human donor in good health. Some libraries in this study had Jurkat cell RNA spiked in. Both conserved end residues are part of each CDR3. Fields, in order: clone size, J gene, D gene, V gene, CDR3 protein, CDR3 DNA. The D gene is left open where the match is weak. Clone size, where shown, is once, few, many, or a class for clones that have expanded.

>many|TRBJ1-1|.|TRBV29-1
CSVEPPLFSNTEAFF
TGCAGCGTTGAACCCCCTCTCTTTTCCAACACTGAAGCTTTCTTT
>many|TRBJ1-1|.|TRBV7-2
CASSLITEAFF
TGTGCCAGCAGCTTAATCACTGAAGCTTTCTTT
>many|TRBJ2-7|TRBD1|TRBV20-1
CSARPIPGQGGYEQYF
TGCAGTGCTAGACCGATCCCGGGACAGGGAGGTTACGAGCAGTACTTC
>many|TRBJ2-7|.|TRBV7-2
CASSLNPTEQYF
TGTGCCAGCAGCTTAAACCCGACCGAGCAGTACTTC
>many|TRBJ2-3|.|TRBV7-9
CASSTTGTTDTQYF
TGTGCCAGCAGCACGACAGGAACCACAGATACGCAGTATTTT
>many|TRBJ2-2|.|TRBV12-3/TRBV12-4
CASTMEGAGTGELFF
TGTGCCAGCACCATGGAGGGAGCTGGTACCGGGGAGCTGTTTTTT
>many|TRBJ1-5|.|TRBV12-3/TRBV12-4
CASSPPGGGSNQPQHF
TGTGCCAGCAGTCCCCCGGGGGGAGGGAGCAACCAGCCCCAGCATTTT
>many|TRBJ2-3|.|TRBV19
CASSIYASDTQYF
TGTGCCAGTAGTATCTACGCGAGCGATACGCAGTATTTT
>.|TRBJ2-2|.|TRBV19
CASTHSSGELFF
TGTGCCAGTACTCACAGTTCGGGGGAGCTGTTTTTT
>few|TRBJ1-1|.|TRBV5-1
CASSFGTGGSGTEAFF
TGCGCCAGCAGCTTTGGGACGGGGGGTTCGGGCACTGAAGCTTTCTTT
>.|TRBJ1-2|TRBD1|TRBV7-9
CASSLEGQTFTFGYTF
TGTGCCAGCAGCTTAGAGGGACAGACGTTCACTTTTGGCTACACCTTC
>many|TRBJ2-3|.|TRBV9
CASSVEQISTDTQYF
TGTGCCAGCAGCGTAGAACAAATATCCACAGATACGCAGTATTTT
>many|TRBJ2-2|.|TRBV24-1
CATSDLRDTGELFF
TGTGCCACCAGTGATTTGCGAGACACCGGGGAGCTGTTTTTT
>many|TRBJ2-6|.|TRBV28
CASSFGASYSGANVLTF
TGTGCCAGCAGTTTTGGGGCTAGTTACTCTGGGGCCAACGTCCTGACTTTC
>few|TRBJ2-1|TRBD2|TRBV30
CAWSLLAGGLDEQFF
TGTGCCTGGAGTCTCTTAGCGGGAGGGTTGGATGAGCAGTTCTTC
>many|TRBJ1-1|.|TRBV14
CASSQARVLMTEAFF
TGTGCCAGCAGCCAAGCGCGGGTTCTGATGACTGAAGCTTTCTTT
>few|TRBJ2-5|TRBD1|TRBV6-6
CASTDRGRETQYF
TGTGCCAGCACAGACAGGGGAAGAGAGACCCAGTACTTC
>.|TRBJ2-1|.|TRBV6-2/TRBV6-3
CASRGGGRGTDREQFF
TGTGCCAGCAGGGGAGGGGGCAGGGGGACTGATCGGGAGCAGTTCTTC
>many|TRBJ1-5|.|TRBV27
CASSDEYSNQPQHF
TGTGCCAGCAGTGACGAATATAGCAATCAGCCCCAGCATTTT
>many|TRBJ2-7|.|TRBV20-1
CSANLDQLGDPYEQYF
TGCAGTGCTAATTTAGATCAACTAGGGGACCCCTACGAGCAGTACTTC
>many|TRBJ2-7|.|TRBV7-2
CASSPLTGLREQYF
TGTGCCAGCAGCCCGTTGACAGGCCTTCGGGAGCAGTACTTC
>.|TRBJ1-5|.|TRBV20-1
CSAVDSTTQPQHF
TGCAGTGCTGTGGACAGCACTACTCAGCCCCAGCATTTT
>many|TRBJ1-1|TRBD1|TRBV12-3/TRBV12-4
CAVLRGQTEAFF
TGTGCCGTCCTCAGGGGGCAGACTGAAGCTTTCTTT
>few|TRBJ2-5|TRBD1|TRBV20-1
CSAPRQGAETQYF
TGCAGTGCCCCGCGGCAGGGGGCAGAGACCCAGTACTTC
>many|TRBJ2-2|.|TRBV12-3/TRBV12-4
CASSLGAYTGELFF
TGTGCCAGCAGTTTAGGGGCCTACACCGGGGAGCTGTTTTTT
>many|TRBJ2-2|TRBD1|TRBV6-4
CASSDSRTGGNTGELFF
TGTGCCAGCAGTGACTCGAGGACAGGGGGAAACACCGGGGAGCTGTTTTTT
>.|TRBJ2-7|.|TRBV11-2
CASSLDLAGEQYF
TGTGCCAGCAGCTTAGATCTGGCTGGGGAGCAGTACTTC
>.|TRBJ2-1|TRBD2|TRBV6-5
CASSYSPGGRNEQFF
TGTGCCAGCAGTTACTCCCCGGGGGGGCGAAATGAGCAGTTCTTC
>many|TRBJ1-2|TRBD1|TRBV4-1
CASSQDIGQARAHGYTF
TGCGCCAGCAGCCAAGATATTGGACAGGCAAGAGCCCATGGCTACACCTTC
>few|TRBJ2-7|.|TRBV5-6
CASSWGDGSSSYEQYF
TGTGCCAGCAGCTGGGGCGACGGTTCTAGCTCCTACGAGCAGTACTTC
>.|TRBJ2-1|TRBD1|TRBV6-2/TRBV6-3
CASGRRDSSYNEQFF
TGTGCCAGCGGTCGCCGGGACAGCTCCTACAATGAGCAGTTCTTC
>many|TRBJ2-7|.|TRBV7-2
CASSFSNRFIKNSYEQYF
TGTGCCAGCAGCTTTTCCAACCGGTTCATCAAAAATTCCTACGAGCAGTACTTC
>many|TRBJ2-5|.|TRBV6-6
CASSYSTGRQETQYF
TGTGCCAGCAGTTACTCGACAGGTCGACAAGAGACCCAGTACTTC
>.|TRBJ2-3|TRBD2|TRBV5-1
CASSLGLAGVHGADTQYF
TGCGCCAGCAGCTTGGGCCTAGCGGGGGTCCATGGCGCAGATACGCAGTATTTT
>many|TRBJ1-5|TRBD1|TRBV5-1
CASSRDSYQPQHF
TGCGCCAGCAGCCGGGACAGCTATCAGCCCCAGCATTTT
>many|TRBJ2-6|TRBD1|TRBV6-2/TRBV6-3
CASSYDPRQGASGANVLTF
TGTGCCAGCAGTTATGATCCGAGACAGGGGGCTTCTGGGGCCAACGTCCTGACTTTC
>.|TRBJ1-2|.|TRBV6-2/TRBV6-3
CASSYAILGYDYGYTF
TGTGCCAGCAGTTACGCCATTCTGGGATACGACTATGGCTACACCTTC
>few|TRBJ1-5|.|TRBV7-9
CASSRGRGGVSNQPQHF
TGTGCCAGCAGCCGGGGACGGGGCGGGGTTAGCAATCAGCCCCAGCATTTT
>few|TRBJ1-4|.|TRBV3-1
CASSQFRSSTTTNEKLFF
TGTGCCAGCAGCCAATTCCGGAGCTCAACCACAACTAATGAAAAACTGTTTTTT
>.|TRBJ1-6|.|TRBV28
CASSNRQVVYNSPLHF
TGTGCCAGCAGCAACAGACAGGTGGTGTATAATTCACCCCTCCACTTT
>.|TRBJ2-7|.|TRBV6-1
CASSVAQVYEQYF
TGTGCCAGCAGTGTAGCACAGGTCTACGAGCAGTACTTC
>many|TRBJ2-5|TRBD1|TRBV5-1
CATRTGAQETQYF
TGCGCCACCAGGACAGGGGCTCAAGAGACCCAGTACTTC
>many|TRBJ1-1|.|TRBV20-1
CSVTVGTEAFF
TGCAGTGTCACAGTGGGCACTGAAGCTTTCTTT
>few|TRBJ2-1|.|TRBV12-3/TRBV12-4
CASSSPTSGSYNEQFF
TGTGCCAGCAGTTCCCCCACTAGTGGGTCCTACAATGAGCAGTTCTTC
>.|TRBJ1-2|.|TRBV9
CASSGGTDLNYGYTF
TGTGCCAGCAGCGGAGGGACGGACCTTAACTATGGCTACACCTTC
>.|TRBJ2-4|.|TRBV5-5
CASSTGPRRDINIQYF
TGTGCCAGCAGCACGGGACCGAGACGGGATATTAACATTCAGTACTTC
>many|TRBJ1-1|.|TRBV27
CASSLLSPGGPMNTEAFF
TGTGCCAGCAGTCTACTATCACCGGGGGGCCCGATGAACACTGAAGCTTTCTTT
>many|TRBJ2-3|TRBD2|TRBV5-1
CASSPPSGGGGTDTQYF
TGCGCCAGCAGCCCCCCATCGGGCGGGGGGGGGACAGATACGCAGTATTTT
>many|TRBJ1-2|.|TRBV4-2
CASSQERSANYGYTF
TGTGCCAGCAGCCAAGAAAGGTCAGCGAACTATGGCTACACCTTC
>.|TRBJ2-7|TRBD1|TRBV9
CASSERDRAHEQYF
TGTGCCAGCAGCGAGAGGGACAGAGCCCACGAGCAGTACTTC
>.|TRBJ2-1|.|TRBV28
CASSRPEDSNYNEQFF
TGTGCCAGCAGCCGCCCGGAGGACAGCAACTACAATGAGCAGTTCTTC
>many|TRBJ2-5|TRBD1|TRBV7-8
CASSFGQGALETQYF
TGTGCCAGCAGCTTCGGACAGGGGGCCTTGGAGACCCAGTACTTC
>many|TRBJ2-6|.|TRBV11-2
CASSLVGANVLTF
TGTGCCAGCAGCTTAGTTGGGGCCAACGTCCTGACTTTC
>few|TRBJ2-5|TRBD2|TRBV10-2
CASRPRTLAGGQETQYF
TGCGCCAGCAGGCCTCGCACTCTAGCGGGAGGCCAAGAGACCCAGTACTTC